A selection of T cell receptor beta chains follows, all from one sample in a study of blood T cell repertoires in COVID-19. Method: immunoSEQ multiplex PCR; TCRdb's copy keeps in-frame clones and lacks some. There are 380,000 or so clones in the sample; over 75% occur only once, and approximately 1% lies in the top ten. The sample consisted of PBMCs or T cells enriched from blood (not recorded which). The origin of the receptors is a woman aged 30 to 39 with acute COVID-19. Each CDR3 is given with its conserved first and last residue. The order of the fields is J gene, clone size, D gene, V gene, CDR3 DNA, CDR3 protein. A D gene is named only where the DNA matches it firmly. Some rows mark clone size as missing; the rest say once, few, many or name a class of expanded clone.

>TRBJ1-5|.|.|TRBV7-2
TGTGCCAGCAGCTCTCAGGACAGAATCAATCAGCCCCAGCATTTT
CASSSQDRINQPQHF
>TRBJ2-6|.|TRBD1|TRBV19
TGTGCCAGTAGTAACGGACAGGGGGCGACTGGGGCCAACGTCCTGACTTTC
CASSNGQGATGANVLTF
>TRBJ2-6|.|TRBD2|TRBV7-2
TGTGCCAGCAGCTTGCGGGGGGCCCACTCTGGGGCCAACGTCCTGACTTTC
CASSLRGAHSGANVLTF
>TRBJ1-5|.|.|TRBV3-1/TRBV3-2
TGTGCCAGCAGCCAAGGGACAGCACCTCTCAATCAGCCCCAGCATTTT
CASSQGTAPLNQPQHF
>TRBJ1-3|.|.|TRBV19
TGTGCCAGCAAACAGGTCCTCTCTGGAAACACCATATATTTT
CASKQVLSGNTIYF
>TRBJ2-2|.|.|TRBV24-1
TGTGCCACCGCAACTCAGTCTCGGGGGACCGGGGAGCTGTTTTTT
CATATQSRGTGELFF
>TRBJ2-2|.|TRBD2|TRBV11-2
TGTGCCAGCAGCTTAGATCGGACCCCCGCGGGGGGGCCCGCCGGGGAGCTGTTTTTT
CASSLDRTPAGGPAGELFF
>TRBJ2-7|.|TRBD1|TRBV20-1
TGCAGTGCTAGTTGGGACAGGGACGAGCAGTACTTC
CSASWDRDEQYF
>TRBJ1-4|few|.|TRBV30
TGTGCCTGGAGTGTACGTCGGGCAACTAATGAAAAACTGTTTTTT
CAWSVRRATNEKLFF
>TRBJ1-2|.|.|TRBV5-5
TGTGCCAGCAGCGCAGGGGTGAGCTACACCTTC
CASSAGVSYTF
>TRBJ2-5|.|.|TRBV18
TGTGCCAGCTCACCTTCCAGGACAGTTCGAGAGACCCAGTACTTC
CASSPSRTVRETQYF
>TRBJ1-2|.|.|TRBV19
TGTGCCAGTAGTATAGGCGGGGGCCCCTCCTATGGCTACACCTTC
CASSIGGGPSYGYTF
>TRBJ2-7|.|.|TRBV24-1
TGTGCCACCAGTGATCCTTCCCAGGCGTCTTACGAGCAGTACTTC
CATSDPSQASYEQYF
>TRBJ2-3|.|.|TRBV7-6
TGTGCCAGCAGCTTAGTGGGGGGAGGCACAGATACGCAGTATTTT
CASSLVGGGTDTQYF
>TRBJ1-1|.|.|TRBV5-6
TGTGCCAGCAGCAACCCCGGGGACATAAGGCGAGCTTTCTTT
CASSNPGDIRRAFF
>TRBJ2-2|few|TRBD1|TRBV19
TGTGCCAGTAGGGGGGGACAGGGGGCTTCGAACACCGGGGAGCTGTTTTTT
CASRGGQGASNTGELFF
>TRBJ2-5|.|TRBD2|TRBV10-2
TGCGCCAGCAGTGATTTGACTAGCGGGACTCAAGAGACCCAGTACTTC
CASSDLTSGTQETQYF
>TRBJ2-1|.|.|TRBV25-1
TGTGCCAGCAGTGAGGGCCTGCGCAATGAGCAGTTCTTC
CASSEGLRNEQFF
>TRBJ1-1|few|.|TRBV5-5
TGTGCCAGCAGCCTTCGGGCAGGGCCATTGAACACTGAAGCTTTCTTT
CASSLRAGPLNTEAFF
>TRBJ1-6|.|TRBD1|TRBV18
TGTGCCAGCTCAGTTACAGGGGGCGAGGATTCACCCCTCCACTTT
CASSVTGGEDSPLHF
>TRBJ1-2|once|.|TRBV24-1
TGTGCCACCAGTGATCCCAGGGGCCATGGCTACACCTTC
CATSDPRGHGYTF
>TRBJ2-2|.|TRBD2|TRBV5-1
TGCGCCAGCAGCTTCCCTCGGGCGGGGGCGAACACCGGGGAGCTGTTTTTT
CASSFPRAGANTGELFF
>TRBJ2-3|.|.|TRBV11-2
TGTGCCAGCAGCTTAGATCAGGGTTTCGCAGATACGCAGTATTTT
CASSLDQGFADTQYF
>TRBJ2-1|.|TRBD1|TRBV24-1
TGTGCCACCAGTGATGGGATGGGGACAGGCGCTGTCGGGCAGTTCTTC
CATSDGMGTGAVGQFF
>TRBJ2-7|few|.|TRBV2
TGTGCCAGCAGTGCCTTTCCAGGGTATAGTTACGAGCAGTACTTC
CASSAFPGYSYEQYF
>TRBJ2-3|.|.|TRBV5-1
TGCGCCAGCAGCTTGGCCGGAAAGGGAGTTCAGACCCCAGATACGCAGTATTTT
CASSLAGKGVQTPDTQYF
>TRBJ2-1|.|TRBD2|TRBV7-2
TGTGCCAGCAGCCCCTCGGGTCGGGGGGGCCTCAATGAGCAGTTCTTC
CASSPSGRGGLNEQFF
>TRBJ1-1|.|.|TRBV29-1
TGCAGCGTTGGGATTGGGGGGGCGCGAACTGAAGCTTTCTTT
CSVGIGGARTEAFF
>TRBJ2-7|few|.|TRBV10-1
TGCGCCAGCAGTGACGGCCTAGCGAGTACCTACGAGCAGTACTTC
CASSDGLASTYEQYF
>TRBJ1-3|.|.|TRBV21-1
TGTGCCAGCAGCAGTTCACGGTTATTGCTCTCTGGAAACACCATATATTTT
CASSSSRLLLSGNTIYF
>TRBJ2-7|.|TRBD1|TRBV7-9
TGTGCCAGCAGCTTTGACAGGGGATCCGACGAGCAGTACTTC
CASSFDRGSDEQYF
>TRBJ1-5|.|TRBD1|TRBV19
TGTGCCAGTAGTGACAGGGGGGATGACAATCAGCCCCAGCATTTT
CASSDRGDDNQPQHF
>TRBJ2-1|.|TRBD2|TRBV4-3
TGCGCCAGCAGCCAGACTAGCGGGGAGGTTTACAATGAGCAGTTCTTC
CASSQTSGEVYNEQFF
>TRBJ1-5|.|.|TRBV7-8
TGTGCCAGCACCTTAGAGACAGGCAATCAGCCCCAGCATTTT
CASTLETGNQPQHF
>TRBJ1-2|.|.|TRBV6-1
TGTGCCAGCAGTGAAGGGAGTAACGTTGGCTACACCTTC
CASSEGSNVGYTF
>TRBJ1-1|.|.|TRBV6-5
TGTGCCAGCAGGCCGAGGATGGGGGGTGAAACTGAAGCTTTCTTT
CASRPRMGGETEAFF
>TRBJ1-1|.|TRBD1|TRBV19
TGTGCCAGTAGTGGAGGGACAGCGATGAACACTGAAGCTTTCTTT
CASSGGTAMNTEAFF
>TRBJ1-2|.|.|TRBV29-1
TGCAGCGTTAAGACAGGCCAAGAGGGCTACACCTTC
CSVKTGQEGYTF
>TRBJ2-1|.|TRBD2|TRBV28
TGTGCCAGCAGTTTAGCGGGGGGGACGCGAGAGCAGTTCTTC
CASSLAGGTREQFF
>TRBJ2-4|.|.|TRBV7-2
TGTGCCAGCAGCCCGGGACAACTAGCCAAAAACATTCAGTACTTC
CASSPGQLAKNIQYF
>TRBJ1-5|.|.|TRBV2
TGTGCCAGCAGGGGGGGGCTACGGCAGCCCCAGCATTTT
CASRGGLRQPQHF
>TRBJ2-1|.|TRBD2|TRBV12-5
TGTGCTAGTGGTTTGGGGGCGGGAGGCTACAATGAGCAGTTCTTC
CASGLGAGGYNEQFF
>TRBJ2-3|.|.|TRBV12-3/TRBV12-4
TGTGCCAGCAGTTCTAGTCCAGATACGCAGTATTTT
CASSSSPDTQYF